The 26 T cell receptor beta chains below were found in one sample sequenced in a study of cytomegalovirus exposure and HLA in healthy donors. The assay was immunoSEQ multiplex PCR, and TCRdb's table has in-frame clones only and misses some. Among about 110,000 clones, about 85% were seen once, and the ten largest hold around 1.7%. What was sequenced was PBMCs. Source of these receptors: a woman under 30 in good health and CMV-seropositive.

The chain employs TRBV6-5 and TRBJ1-1; D unresolved. CDR3 length: 13 residues. Trimming shortened V by 3 bases and J by 1 base, and 6 bases separated the two germline ends. The germline gives CDR1 MNHEY, CDR2 SVGAGI. CDR3 bases: TGTGCCAGCAGTTATGGAGGGAACACTGAAGCTTTCTTT. Its translation: CASSYGGNTEAFF.

The chain uses TRBV6-6 and TRBJ2-7; 8 nucleotides align to TRBD1. The CDR3 is made up of 13 amino acids. Per germline, CDR1 MNHNY and CDR2 SVGAGI (reference sequence). V shed 4 bases, J shed 6 bases, and the junction held 5 bases outside the gene matches. This CDR3 is CASSSGQGAEQYV. Written as DNA, the CDR3 is TGTGCCAGCAGTTCCGGACAGGGCGCCGAGCAGTACGTC.

The rearrangement joins TRBV29-1 to TRBJ1-1, with TRBD1 identical over 7 bases. With 6 bases clipped from V and 1 base from J, the junction kept 8 bases outside the gene matches. Germline-derived CDR1 and CDR2 are SQVTM and ANQGSEA. CDR3 length: 14 residues. The chain's CDR3 is CSVYRTGSNTEAFF. CDR3 in DNA: TGCAGCGTCTATCGGACAGGATCGAACACTGAAGCTTTCTTT.

The rearrangement uses TRBV29-1 and TRBJ2-7; possible D gene TRBD1, 6 bases. From germline, CDR1 is SQVTM and CDR2 ANQGSEA. The CDR3 is 11 residues long. V lost 4 bases and J lost 3, with 7 bases in between. Here the CDR3 reads CSVAGVYEQYF. DNA for the CDR3: TGCAGCGTTGCAGGGGTCTACGAGCAGTACTTC.

This clone has more than one count but fewer than ten. The genes are TRBV4-1 and TRBJ1-6; D uncertain. With 4 bases removed from V and 6 bases from J, the gap between germline ends came to 10 bases. This CDR3 has 14 amino acids. Per the germline V gene, CDR1 is MGHRA and CDR2 is YSYEKL. CDR3 residues: CASSPLQANSPLHF. DNA for the CDR3: TGCGCCAGCAGCCCCCTTCAGGCTAATTCACCCCTCCACTTT.

V usage is TRBV28 and J usage is TRBJ1-4; D unresolved. This CDR3 is 15 amino acids long. Trimming removed 6 bases from V and 5 bases from J, with 16 bases in between. CDR1 is MDHEN and CDR2 is SYDVKM in the germline V gene. The CDR3 coding sequence is TGTGCCAGCAGCCTTACATCTAGACCGAATGAAAAACTGTTTTTT. Translating it yields CASSLTSRPNEKLFF.

As to this clone: One end of the junction does not line up with germline, which may come from a read error. The chain links TRBV7-7 to TRBJ2-1, with a tentative D call TRBD2 (7 bases). Germline assignment: CDR1 SSHAT and CDR2 FNYEAQ (reference sequence). The CDR3 is made up of 17 amino acids. CDR3 residues: CASSPLGGRGSNNEQFF. CDR3 bases: TGTGCTAGCAGCCCCCTCGGGGGGCGGGGGAGTAACAATGAGCAGTTCTTC.

The V call is TRBV9, the J call TRBJ1-2, with 8 bases aligning to TRBD1. The CDR3 runs to 14 residues. From germline, CDR1 is SGDLS and CDR2 YYNGEE. V lost 3 bases to trimming and J lost 4 bases; unmatched junction nucleotides: 5. The CDR3 loop is CASSAGDRPYGYTF. The CDR3 DNA follows: TGTGCCAGCAGCGCCGGGGACAGGCCCTATGGCTACACCTTC.

The chain recombines TRBV2 with TRBJ2-7, with D uncertain. CDR1 SNHLY and CDR2 FYNNEI come from the germline V gene. Between the trimmed V and J ends, which lost 4 bases and 0 bases, there was a span of 10 bases. CDR3 size: 14 residues. The CDR3 region is CASSVRGASYEQYF. Written as DNA, the CDR3 is TGTGCCAGCAGTGTGCGTGGAGCCTCCTACGAGCAGTACTTC. The full variable domain, with the rest looked up from reference TRBV2 and TRBJ2-7, is EPEVTQTPSHQVTQMGQEVILRCVPISNHLYFYWYRQILGQKVEFLVSFYNNEISEKSEIFDDQFSVERPDGSNFTLKIRSTKLEDSAMYFCASSVRGASYEQYFGPGTRLTVT.

The chain employs TRBV19 and TRBJ1-5; no firm D call. Deletions cut 3 bases from V and 1 base from J, with 7 bases between. The CDR3 loop spans 14 amino acids. Per germline, CDR1 LNHDA and CDR2 SQIVND (reference sequence). The CDR3 nucleotides are TGTGCCAGTAGTATGCCGGGAAGCAATCAGCCCCAGCATTTT. Its translation is CASSMPGSNQPQHF.

The rearrangement links TRBV11-2 to TRBJ2-2; TRBD1 is a possible D gene (6 bases). The length of the CDR3 is 15 residues. In germline, CDR1 is SGHAT, CDR2 FQNNGV. V was pared by 5 bases and J by 4 bases, with 14 bases between. CDR3 sequence reads: CASSQYQGFTGELFF. In DNA, the CDR3 is TGTGCCAGCAGCCAGTACCAGGGGTTCACCGGGGAGCTGTTTTTT.

This chain links TRBV10-2 with TRBJ2-3; D remains ambiguous. This CDR3 contains 16 residues. Germline loops: CDR1 WSHSY, CDR2 SAAADI. Trimming pared 2 bases from V and 0 bases from J, leaving 12 bases between. The CDR3 is CASSEPITQSTDTQYF. The CDR3 bases are TGCGCCAGCAGTGAGCCTATTACACAGAGCACAGATACGCAGTATTTT.

This chain joins TRBV25-1 and TRBJ1-2; possible D gene TRBD1, 6 bases. The V end lost 8 bases, the J end lost 4 bases, and 11 bases lay between the germline ends. CDR1 and CDR2 from the germline V gene are MGHDK and SYGVNS. The CDR3 is 12 residues long. The CDR3 loop is CASAQGPYGYTF. DNA of the CDR3: TGTGCCAGCGCACAGGGCCCCTATGGCTACACCTTC.

This clone was found once. The chain combines TRBV29-1 with TRBJ2-5; 8 nucleotides agree with TRBD2. This CDR3 comprises 16 residues. The V segment lost 4 bases and the J segment 2 bases; nucleotides outside the gene matches: 12. CDR1 and CDR2 (germline): SQVTM, ANQGSEA. CDR3 region: CSVGRVRGGDQETQYF. For the CDR3, the DNA is TGCAGCGTTGGGCGGGTTCGGGGGGGGGATCAAGAGACCCAGTACTTC.

This rearrangement joins TRBV11-1 to TRBJ1-2; maybe TRBD1 (6 bases). Looked up from germline, CDR1 is SGHAT and CDR2 is FQDESV (reference sequence). This CDR3 comprises 15 residues. Trimming took off 5 bases at V and 2 bases at J, with 15 bases between the two ends. In DNA, the CDR3 is TGTGCCAGCAGCCCAGGGGACGAACTGAACTATGGCTACACCTTC. Protein product: CASSPGDELNYGYTF.

The chain carries TRBV7-6 and TRBJ2-3, with 9 bases that match TRBD1. The germline V gene encodes CDR1 SGHVS and CDR2 FNYEAQ. The CDR3 runs to 14 residues. The J segment lost 5 bases and the V segment lost 4 bases, leaving 4 bases of the junction unmatched. This chain's CDR3 is CASSWTGAGDTQYF. CDR3 in DNA: TGTGCCAGCAGCTGGACAGGGGCGGGAGATACGCAGTATTTT. Supplemented by reference TRBV7-6 and TRBJ2-3, the full variable domain reads GAGVSQSPRYKVTKRGQDVALRCDPISGHVSLYWYRQALGQGPEFLTYFNYEAQQDKSGLPNDRFSAERPEGSISTLTIQRTEQRDSAMYRCASSWTGAGDTQYFGPGTRLTVL.

This chain joins TRBV12-5 and TRBJ2-3, with TRBD1 matching 7 bases. CDR3 length: 17 residues. J lost 1 base, V lost 0 bases, and 7 bases had no gene match. Germline-derived CDR1 and CDR2 are LGHNT and FRNRAP. CDR3 residues: CASGLVQGLARTDTQYF. The CDR3 DNA sequence: TGTGCTAGTGGTTTGGTACAGGGGCTAGCTCGCACAGATACGCAGTATTTT.

This chain links TRBV28 with TRBJ1-2, with D maybe TRBD1 (5 bases). Germline V gives CDR1 MDHEN, CDR2 SYDVKM. Trimming took off 3 bases at V and 0 bases at J, with 14 bases between the two ends. The length of the CDR3 is 16 residues. The CDR3 is CASSLAQGQSNYGYTF. CDR3 nucleotide sequence: TGTGCCAGCAGTTTGGCCCAGGGTCAATCTAACTATGGCTACACCTTC.

In DNA, the CDR3 is TGTGCCAGCAGTTTATCGCAACTAGCCAAAAACATTCAGTACTTC. As protein: CASSLSQLAKNIQYF. V and J are TRBV28 and TRBJ2-4; D is uncertain. Germline V gene sequence: CDR1 MDHEN, CDR2 SYDVKM. V shed 1 base and J shed 0 bases, with 7 bases lying between them. This CDR3 region has 15 residues.

The chain employs TRBV6-5 and TRBJ2-7; 7 bases agree with TRBD1. The germline V gene encodes CDR1 MNHEY and CDR2 SVGAGI. This CDR3 comprises 14 residues. Trimming cost V 5 bases and J 5 bases; bases outside gene matches: 9. The CDR3 protein is CASSEVQGVDEQYF. CDR3 DNA: TGTGCCAGCAGTGAAGTTCAGGGGGTGGACGAGCAGTACTTC.

The chain has TRBV6-1 and TRBJ1-6; D gene uncertain. Between the trimmed V and J ends, which lost 3 bases and 7 bases, there was a span of 10 bases. The CDR3 sequence is 14 residues long. Germline V gene lookup returns CDR1 MNHNS and CDR2 SASEGT. The CDR3 DNA reads TGTGCCAGCAGTGACGGGGAGGAGAATTCACCCCTCCACTTT. Translation: CASSDGEENSPLHF.

The CDR3 region is CASSPTSGTDTQYF. As DNA, the CDR3 is TGTGCCAGCAGTCCTACTAGCGGCACAGATACGCAGTATTTT. This rearrangement joins TRBV6-1 to TRBJ2-3, with TRBD2 matching 7 bases. The CDR3 length is 14 residues. J was trimmed by 1 base and V by 5 bases; bases with no gene match: 3. Germline values: CDR1 MNHNS, CDR2 SASEGT.

V is TRBV7-9 and J is TRBJ1-6, with D unclear. There are 15 residues in the CDR3. V dropped 3 bases and J dropped 5 bases, with 11 bases sitting between them. Germline V CDR1 and CDR2: SEHNR, FQNEAQ (reference sequence). The CDR3 protein is CASSLIRGNNSPLHF. CDR3 DNA: TGTGCCAGCAGCTTGATTCGCGGCAATAATTCACCCCTCCACTTT.

V gene TRBV28 combines with J gene TRBJ1-2; possibly TRBD1 for D (5 bases). The CDR3 has 12 residues. CDR1 is MDHEN, CDR2 SYDVKM, per germline. V dropped 10 bases and J dropped 4 bases, with 13 bases sitting between them. The CDR3 sequence is CATRAGGYGYTF. In DNA, the CDR3 is TGTGCCACCAGGGCGGGTGGCTATGGCTACACCTTC.

Only a few counts were recorded for this clone. V is TRBV2 and J is TRBJ1-2; D not certain. The CDR3 has 13 residues. V gave up 1 base and J gave up 3 bases, with 6 bases separating them. Germline V CDR1 and CDR2: SNHLY, FYNNEI. The CDR3 loop reads CASSEGADYGYTF. The DNA of the CDR3 is TGTGCCAGCAGTGAAGGGGCTGACTATGGCTACACCTTC.

V usage is TRBV27 and J usage is TRBJ2-4; D possibly corresponds to TRBD2 (5 bases). The CDR3 covers 11 residues. Germline loops: CDR1 MNHEY, CDR2 SMNVEV (reference sequence). The V end lost 7 bases, the J end lost 7 bases, and 8 bases lay between the germline ends. In DNA, the CDR3 is TGTGCCAGCAAGTCGGGGAACATTCAGTACTTC. Its protein is CASKSGNIQYF.